The 26 T cell receptor beta chains below were found in one sample sequenced in a study of shared clonotypes between healthy human individuals. Produced via immunoSEQ multiplex PCR; TCRdb's table is partial and in-frame only. Of about 2.3 million clones in the sample, less than 95% were seen once. Sequenced: naive CD4+ T cells from PBMCs. Subset: CD45RA+ positively selected. The source of these receptors is a man in his late teens or twenties in good health. Some clones in this sample may be carry-over from other donors' samples.

This clone has a single count. V gene TRBV7-8 combines with J gene TRBJ2-2; 9 bases align to TRBD1. V lost 5 bases to trimming and J lost 6 bases; unmatched junction nucleotides: 4. The CDR3 runs 14 residues. From germline, CDR1 is SGHVS and CDR2 FQNEAQ. CDR3 protein: CASSLQGASGELFF. The CDR3 DNA reads TGTGCCAGCAGCCTACAGGGGGCCTCCGGGGAGCTGTTTTTT.

This chain connects TRBV19 to TRBJ1-2; 8 nucleotides match TRBD1. The CDR3 is 15 residues long. The trim removed 2 bases at V and 3 bases at J, leaving 5 bases unmatched. CDR1 LNHDA and CDR2 SQIVND come from the germline V gene (reference sequence). The CDR3 nucleotides are TGTGCCAGTAGTATACTCACAGGGGGTGACTATGGCTACACCTTC. The encoded protein is CASSILTGGDYGYTF.

V is TRBV28 and J is TRBJ1-5; D is ambiguous. The germline gives CDR1 MDHEN, CDR2 SYDVKM. Trimming took off 7 bases at V and 2 bases at J, with 9 bases between the two ends. The length of the CDR3 is 13 residues. The CDR3 sequence: CASTGFGNQPQHF. CDR3 DNA sequence: TGTGCCAGCACGGGATTTGGCAATCAGCCCCAGCATTTT.

The chain carries TRBV2 and TRBJ2-1; TRBD1 matches at 10 bases. The germline V gene has CDR1 SNHLY and CDR2 FYNNEI. V lost 4 bases and J lost 12; bases outside the gene matches: 9. This CDR3 has 14 residues. The CDR3 spells CASSAGTGVRGQFF. In DNA form, the CDR3 reads TGTGCCAGCAGTGCCGGGACAGGGGTTCGAGGGCAGTTCTTC.

This chain uses TRBV6-1 with TRBJ2-1, with 7 positions matching TRBD2. Germline CDR1 MNHNS, CDR2 SASEGT. The CDR3 sequence is 10 residues long. V dropped 10 bases and J dropped 15; count of bases not matched to a gene: 9. CDR3 sequence (DNA): TGTGCCACCGGGGACTACCCCCGGTTCTTC. Protein product: CATGDYPRFF.

This chain joins TRBV7-9 and TRBJ2-3; no firm D call. With 5 bases removed from V and 0 bases from J, the gap between germline ends came to 24 bases. Germline CDR1 is SEHNR and CDR2 is FQNEAQ (reference sequence). This CDR3 comprises 19 residues. The CDR3 nucleotides are TGTGCCAGCAGCCAACAGATGGTGTCCCTCCCCCAAAGCACAGATACGCAGTATTTT. Translation gives CASSQQMVSLPQSTDTQYF.

About this clone itself: Different DNA sequences within this sample yield the same CDR3. The rearrangement links TRBV19 to TRBJ2-7; 11 nucleotides agree with TRBD2. Germline lookup yields CDR1 LNHDA and CDR2 SQIVND (reference sequence). CDR3 length: 14 residues. V lost 6 bases, J lost 3 bases, and 4 bases stayed unmatched. For the CDR3, the DNA is TGTGCCAGTAGAACTAGCGGGAGTGGCTACGAGCAGTACTTC. This sequence encodes CASRTSGSGYEQYF.

Worth noting for this clone: The sample has other DNA sequences that encode this CDR3 too. V usage is TRBV6-5 and J usage is TRBJ1-3; D is unclear. V lost 8 bases to trimming and J lost 0 bases, with 5 bases between them. Looked up from germline, CDR1 is MNHEY and CDR2 is SVGAGI. This CDR3 comprises 12 residues. The CDR3 protein is CASGDSGNTIYF. Here the CDR3 DNA reads TGTGCCAGCGGGGACTCTGGAAACACCATATATTTT.

The gene calls are TRBV30 and TRBJ1-2; 9 positions agree with TRBD1. Per germline, CDR1 GTSNPN and CDR2 SVGIG (reference sequence). V trimming: 8 bases; J trimming: 4 bases; junction bases outside the gene matches: 8. CDR3 size: 13 residues. CDR3: CAGWDREFYGYTF. The DNA of the CDR3 is TGTGCCGGATGGGACAGGGAGTTCTATGGCTACACCTTC.

This sequence joins TRBV18 and TRBJ2-7, with 12 bases aligning to TRBD2. Germline V gene sequence: CDR1 KGHSH, CDR2 LQKENI. The length of the CDR3 is 16 residues. J gave up 6 bases and V 2 bases, and 8 bases lay outside the gene matches. CDR3 protein: CASSPASGRAAREQYF. The CDR3 coding sequence is TGTGCCAGCTCACCAGCTAGCGGGAGGGCCGCTCGCGAGCAGTACTTC.

V usage is TRBV7-9 and J usage is TRBJ2-7, with D maybe TRBD1 (6 bases). Per germline, CDR1 SEHNR and CDR2 FQNEAQ (reference sequence). V was cut by 4 bases and J by 3 bases, with 16 bases left in between. This CDR3 is built from 15 residues. This CDR3 reads CASSSTLRGGYEQYF. CDR3 DNA sequence: TGTGCCAGCAGCTCAACTCTCAGGGGTGGCTACGAGCAGTACTTC.

The chain is built from TRBV29-1 and TRBJ2-7, with D possibly matching TRBD2 (6 bases). Trimming pared 5 bases from V and 0 bases from J, leaving 14 bases between. CDR3 size: 14 residues. CDR1 SQVTM and CDR2 ANQGSEA come from the germline V gene. The CDR3 here is CSVTRDWDSYEQYF. CDR3 sequence (DNA): TGCAGCGTTACGAGGGACTGGGACTCCTACGAGCAGTACTTC.

The V call is TRBV5-1, the J call TRBJ1-4, with TRBD1 identical over 12 bases. The CDR3 has 20 residues. With 3 bases clipped from V and 6 bases from J, the junction kept 18 bases outside the gene matches. Germline CDR1 and CDR2: SGHRS and YFSETQ. The CDR3 here is CASSSKTGTGGDQRDEKLFF. The CDR3 DNA follows: TGCGCCAGCAGCTCCAAGACCGGGACAGGGGGCGACCAGCGAGATGAAAAACTGTTTTTT.

The rearrangement joins TRBV2 to TRBJ1-1, with TRBD1 identical over 7 bases. From germline, CDR1 is SNHLY and CDR2 FYNNEI. The CDR3 contains 13 residues. V lost 6 bases, J lost 6 bases, and 7 bases stayed unmatched. The CDR3 coding sequence is TGTGCCAGCAGCCGACAGGGTACCCCTGAAGCTTTCTTT. Protein product: CASSRQGTPEAFF.

This chain links TRBV2 with TRBJ1-2, with D tentatively TRBD1 (5 bases). The ends were cut back, 6 bases at V and 4 bases at J, with 9 bases in the middle. CDR1 is SNHLY, CDR2 FYNNEI, per germline. This CDR3 comprises 12 residues. CDR3 loop: CASRGDGYGYTF. Here the CDR3 DNA reads TGTGCCAGCAGGGGGGACGGCTATGGCTACACCTTC. Using reference TRBV2 and TRBJ1-2 for the parts outside the CDR3, the full variable domain is EPEVTQTPSHQVTQMGQEVILRCVPISNHLYFYWYRQILGQKVEFLVSFYNNEISEKSEIFDDQFSVERPDGSNFTLKIRSTKLEDSAMYFCASRGDGYGYTFGSGTRLTVV.

V and J are TRBV5-4 and TRBJ1-2, with TRBD1 matching over 9 bases. V was pared by 0 bases and J by 3 bases, with 3 bases of the junction left unmatched. The CDR3 sequence is 15 residues long. Germline CDR1 reads SGHNT; CDR2 reads YYREEE (reference sequence). CDR3 coding DNA: TGTGCCAGCAGCTTGGGGGACAGGGTGTACTATGGCTACACCTTC. Its translation is CASSLGDRVYYGYTF. Variable domain in full (rest from reference TRBV5-4 and TRBJ1-2): ETGVTQSPTHLIKTRGQQVTLRCSSQSGHNTVSWYQQALGQGPQFIFQYYREEENGRGNFPPRFSGLQFPNYSSELNVNALELDDSALYLCASSLGDRVYYGYTFGSGTRLTVV.

The genes are TRBV5-1 and TRBJ2-1; no clear D. V dropped 4 bases and J dropped 10 bases, with 12 bases sitting between them. The CDR3 has 12 amino acids. From germline, CDR1 is SGHRS and CDR2 YFSETQ. CDR3 bases: TGCGCCAGCAGCGAAGAATTAGGCGAGCAGTTCTTC. This gives the protein CASSEELGEQFF.

CDR3 in DNA: TGTGCCAGCAGGTGGACTAGCGGGCAACGATCCTACAATGAGCAGTTCTTC. Amino acid sequence: CASRWTSGQRSYNEQFF. The chain joins TRBV27 to TRBJ2-1; 11 bases are a match to TRBD2. Germline V CDR1 and CDR2: MNHEY, SMNVEV (reference sequence). V was pared by 6 bases and J by 1 base, with 8 bases of the junction left unmatched. The CDR3 runs to 17 residues.

The table lists this clone with a few counts. V usage is TRBV7-2 and J usage is TRBJ1-1; the match to TRBD1 covers 9 bases. Germline V CDR1 and CDR2: SGHTA, FQGNSA. The CDR3 spans 14 residues. V was clipped by 1 base and J by 6 bases; unmatched bases: 3. The CDR3 sequence is CASSLVRQGAEAFF. For the CDR3, the DNA is TGTGCCAGCAGCTTAGTGAGACAGGGGGCTGAAGCTTTCTTT.

The rearrangement joins TRBV6-5 to TRBJ1-5; a weak D match, TRBD1 (5 bases). This CDR3 contains 13 residues. The germline V gene has CDR1 MNHEY and CDR2 SVGAGI. V lost 11 bases, J lost 7 bases, and 18 bases lay in between. The chain's CDR3 is CAGSPEGRQPQHF. In DNA, the CDR3 is TGTGCCGGCTCTCCCGAGGGGCGGCAGCCCCAGCATTTT.

Comment on this clone: The sample contains more than one DNA sequence encoding this CDR3. The J gene is TRBJ1-5, the V gene TRBV5-4, with no clear D. The germline CDR1 and CDR2 sequences are SGHNT and YYREEE (reference sequence). This CDR3 region has 13 residues. V dropped 4 bases and J dropped 0 bases, with 5 bases sitting between them. The CDR3 protein is CASSRDSNQPQHF. CDR3 nucleotide sequence: TGTGCCAGCAGCCGTGATAGCAATCAGCCCCAGCATTTT.

The chain uses TRBV5-5 and TRBJ1-2; no clear D gene. CDR1 SGHKS and CDR2 YYEKEE come from the germline V gene (reference sequence). With 0 bases removed from V and 4 bases from J, the gap between germline ends came to 1 base. This CDR3 is 11 amino acids long. The CDR3 here is CASSLVYGYTF. DNA for the CDR3: TGTGCCAGCAGCTTGGTCTATGGCTACACCTTC.

This rearrangement joins TRBV19 to TRBJ2-2, with 8 positions matching TRBD2. The CDR3 has 15 residues. Trimming took 7 bases from V and 7 from J; bases not matched to a gene: 11. Germline V gene lookup returns CDR1 LNHDA and CDR2 SQIVND (reference sequence). Here the CDR3 DNA reads TGTGCCAGTACTAGCGGGTGGAGAGGTAGCGGGGAGCTGTTTTTT. It is translated as CASTSGWRGSGELFF.

The genes are TRBV28 and TRBJ1-2; 8 nucleotides agree with TRBD1. Unmatched junction bases numbered 6, after V lost 5 bases and J lost 1 base. The CDR3 extends over 15 amino acids. The germline V gene encodes CDR1 MDHEN and CDR2 SYDVKM. Written as DNA, the CDR3 is TGTGCCAGCAGTGCCGGGACAGGAGTTAACTATGGCTACACCTTC. Protein product: CASSAGTGVNYGYTF.

The J gene is TRBJ1-3, the V gene TRBV11-2; no definite D call. V was trimmed by 4 bases and J by 3 bases, leaving 19 bases between them. The CDR3 is made up of 17 amino acids. CDR1 is SGHAT, CDR2 FQNNGV, per germline. The CDR3 loop reads CASSSYAPRGRGNTIYF. The CDR3, as DNA: TGTGCCAGCAGCTCTTACGCTCCTCGAGGCCGTGGAAACACCATATATTTT.

V and J are TRBV14 and TRBJ2-1; tentatively, D is TRBD1 or TRBD2 (5 bases each). V gave up 1 base and J gave up 3 bases, with 13 bases separating them. The CDR3 contains 16 residues. Germline lookup yields CDR1 SGHDN and CDR2 FVKESK. Here the CDR3 reads CASSQVRAGSYNEQFF. The CDR3 DNA reads as TGTGCCAGCAGCCAAGTTCGGGCAGGGAGCTACAATGAGCAGTTCTTC.